The 7 T cell receptor beta chains reported below all come from one sample, sequenced in a study of vaccination and CD4 T cells after COVID-19 (dated by TCRdb to 2022 to 2024). Interpreted using the paper, the time point label stands for: late sampling 161 to 241 days after vaccination in three convalescent patients. What the treatment or condition label conveys for this sample: approximately nine-day PBMC culture with coronavirus spike peptide pools or control peptides (ViraFEST assay). Receptor libraries were prepared by PCR. The sequencer was an Illumina iSeq 100. At the Johns Hopkins FTIC core, DNA from the cultured CD4+ T cells underwent TCR sequencing with the Oncomine TCR Beta short-read assay. In-frame beta chains were kept once TCRdb had trimmed the public reads at Q25 with fastp and called clones with MiXCR. Each record represents a unique CDR3 protein, reported with the most common genes and DNA among its rows. The table for this sample lists about 23,000 distinct CDR3 sequences; around two fifths of them were counted only once. The top ten clones comprise 4% to 5% of the sample.

The antigens of these receptors remain unknown. Sequenced here: CD4+ T cells from blood, cultured in vitro, sampled about 7 months after SARS-CoV-2 vaccination. Receptor source: a human donor who had recovered from COVID-19.

The J gene is TRBJ1-1, the V gene TRBV30; D uncertain. Trimming took 2 bases from V and 3 from J, leaving 7 bases between them. This CDR3 comprises 12 residues. Germline assignment: CDR1 GTSNPN and CDR2 SVGIG (reference sequence). CDR3 amino acids: CAWSLGYTEAFF. The CDR3 DNA is TGTGCCTGGAGTCTCGGGTACACTGAAGCTTTCTTT.

This clonotype occurred a few times. The V gene is TRBV6-2 or TRBV6-3, the J gene TRBJ1-1; D may be TRBD1 (6 bases). V was shortened by 6 bases and J by 0 bases, with 14 bases between the two germline ends. The CDR3 is 15 amino acids. The V gene's germline CDR1 is MNHEY and CDR2 SVGEGT. CDR3 protein: CASRQGIYMNTEAFF. The CDR3 DNA reads as TGTGCCAGCAGGCAGGGGATATACATGAACACTGAAGCTTTCTTT.

This clonotype was seen more than once but under ten times. The CDR3 DNA reads TGTGCCAGCAGTTTACAGATTGACACTGAAGCTTTCTTT. Protein product: CASSLQIDTEAFF. The chain is built from TRBV27 and TRBJ1-1; no reliable D call. The CDR3 loop spans 13 amino acids. In germline, CDR1 is MNHEY, CDR2 SMNVEV (reference sequence). V lost 2 bases and J 3 bases, leaving 7 bases between the germline ends.

The chain employs TRBV7-9 and TRBJ1-5, with D possibly being TRBD1 (5 bases). Germline V gene lookup returns CDR1 SEHNR and CDR2 FQNEAQ (reference sequence). V was trimmed by 5 bases and J by 6 bases, leaving 8 bases between them. This CDR3 contains 12 residues. CDR3 nucleotide sequence: TGTGCCAGCAGCCTGGGGGGTCAGCCCCAGCATTTT. It yields the protein CASSLGGQPQHF.

This chain joins TRBV6-1 and TRBJ2-3; TRBD2 agrees at 9 bases. The CDR3 is 15 residues long. CDR1 and CDR2 from the germline V gene are MNHNS and SASEGT. Losses at the gene ends were 6 bases for V and 0 bases for J; bases not matched to a gene: 4. The CDR3 DNA follows: TGTGCCAGCAGCTCCCTAGCGGGAAGCACAGATACGCAGTATTTT. It yields the protein CASSSLAGSTDTQYF.

V is TRBV28 and J is TRBJ1-1, with no clear D. In germline, CDR1 is MDHEN, CDR2 SYDVKM. The CDR3 runs to 13 residues. V lost 7 bases and J lost 0, with 9 bases in between. In DNA, the CDR3 is TGTGCCAGCAACTCACACCTGAACACTGAAGCTTTCTTT. Translated, it gives CASNSHLNTEAFF.

V gene TRBV6-1 combines with J gene TRBJ2-7; 11 bases map to TRBD2. V shed 8 bases, J shed 6 bases, and the junction held 12 bases outside the gene matches. The length of the CDR3 is 15 residues. CDR1 and CDR2 from the germline V gene are MNHNS and SASEGT. The CDR3 is CASWTQTSGKPEQYF. DNA of the CDR3: TGTGCCAGCTGGACACAGACTAGCGGGAAGCCCGAGCAGTACTTC.